The clone carrying this T cell receptor beta chain has just a few counts. Attachment of unique molecular identifiers to individual cDNA molecules was performed. TCRdb redid the calling of the 5' RACE reads with MiXCR, one entry per CDR3 protein. The data show more than 85,000 distinct CDR3 sequences, with around 12% seen just once and approximately 6.4% held by the top ten. This sample was included in a study of early T cells in non-severe SARS-CoV-2 infection. This TCR was recovered from an adult who was a healthcare worker with PCR-confirmed SARS-CoV-2 infection or an uninfected control (not recorded which). Material: whole blood.

CDR3 in amino acids: CASGLRQGETQYF. CDR3 nucleotide sequence: TGTGCCAGCGGCCTTCGACAGGGAGAGACCCAGTACTTC. The V gene is TRBV7-6, the J gene TRBJ2-5; 7 bases match TRBD1. Germline CDR1 SGHVS, CDR2 FNYEAQ. This CDR3 spans 13 amino acids. The trim removed 8 bases at V and 4 bases at J, leaving 7 bases unmatched. The variable domain in full, completed from reference TRBV7-6 and TRBJ2-5, reads GAGVSQSPRYKVTKRGQDVALRCDPISGHVSLYWYRQALGQGPEFLTYFNYEAQQDKSGLPNDRFSAERPEGSISTLTIQRTEQRDSAMYRCASGLRQGETQYFGPGTRLLVL.